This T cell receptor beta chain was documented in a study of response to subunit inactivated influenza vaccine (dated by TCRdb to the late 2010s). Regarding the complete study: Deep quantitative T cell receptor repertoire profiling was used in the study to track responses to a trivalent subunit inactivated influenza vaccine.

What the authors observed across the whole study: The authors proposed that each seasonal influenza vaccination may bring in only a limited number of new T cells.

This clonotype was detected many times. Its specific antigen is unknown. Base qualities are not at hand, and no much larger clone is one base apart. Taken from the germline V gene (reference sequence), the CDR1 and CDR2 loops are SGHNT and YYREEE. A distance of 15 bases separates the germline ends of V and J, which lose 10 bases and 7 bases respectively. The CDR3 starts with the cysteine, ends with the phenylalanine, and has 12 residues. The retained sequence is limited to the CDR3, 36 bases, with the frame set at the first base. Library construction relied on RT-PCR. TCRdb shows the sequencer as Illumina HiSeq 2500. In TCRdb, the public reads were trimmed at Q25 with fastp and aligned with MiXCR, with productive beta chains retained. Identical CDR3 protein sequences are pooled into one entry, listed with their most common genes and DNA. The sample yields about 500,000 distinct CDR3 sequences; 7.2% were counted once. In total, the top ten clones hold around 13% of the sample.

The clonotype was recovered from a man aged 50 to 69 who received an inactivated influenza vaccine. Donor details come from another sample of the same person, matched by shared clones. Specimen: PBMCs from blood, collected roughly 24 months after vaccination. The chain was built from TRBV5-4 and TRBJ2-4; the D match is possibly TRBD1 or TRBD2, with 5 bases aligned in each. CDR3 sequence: CAGGSSGNIQYF. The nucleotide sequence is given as TGTGCCGGGGGTTCATCGGGGAACATTCAGTACTTC. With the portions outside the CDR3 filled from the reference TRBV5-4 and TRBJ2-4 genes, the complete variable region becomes ETGVTQSPTHLIKTRGQQVTLRCSSQSGHNTVSWYQQALGQGPQFIFQYYREEENGRGNFPPRFSGLQFPNYSSELNVNALELDDSALYLCAGGSSGNIQYFGAGTRLSVL.